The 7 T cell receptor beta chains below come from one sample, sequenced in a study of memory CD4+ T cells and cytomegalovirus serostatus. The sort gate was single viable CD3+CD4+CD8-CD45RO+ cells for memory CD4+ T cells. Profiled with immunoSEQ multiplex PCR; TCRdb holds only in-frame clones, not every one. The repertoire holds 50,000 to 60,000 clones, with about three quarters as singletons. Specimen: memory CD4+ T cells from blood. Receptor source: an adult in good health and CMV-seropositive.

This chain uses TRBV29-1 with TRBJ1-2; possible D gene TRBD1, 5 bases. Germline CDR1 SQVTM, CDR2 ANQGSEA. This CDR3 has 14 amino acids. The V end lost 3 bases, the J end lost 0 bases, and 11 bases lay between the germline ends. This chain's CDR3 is CSVDPDIPNYGYTF. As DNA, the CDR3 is TGCAGCGTTGACCCGGACATACCTAACTATGGCTACACCTTC.

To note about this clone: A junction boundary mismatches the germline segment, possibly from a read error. CDR3: CAGSLRRSNTEAFF. The CDR3 nucleotides are TGTGCCGGCAGCCTCAGGAGATCGAACACTGAAGCTTTCTTT. V gene TRBV7-2 combines with J gene TRBJ1-1; D uncertain. This CDR3 has 14 residues. CDR1 SGHTA and CDR2 FQGNSA come from the germline V gene.

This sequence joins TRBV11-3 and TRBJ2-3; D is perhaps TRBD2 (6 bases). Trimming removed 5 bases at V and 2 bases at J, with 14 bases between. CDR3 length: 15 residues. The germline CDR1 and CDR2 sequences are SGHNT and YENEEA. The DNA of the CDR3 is TGTGCCAGCAGCCCGGGTGGAGGGCCCACAGATACGCAGTATTTT. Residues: CASSPGGGPTDTQYF.

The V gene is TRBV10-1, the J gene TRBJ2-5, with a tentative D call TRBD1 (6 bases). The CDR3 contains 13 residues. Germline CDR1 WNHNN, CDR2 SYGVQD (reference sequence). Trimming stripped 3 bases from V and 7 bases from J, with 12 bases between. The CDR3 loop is CASSEVRGTTQYF. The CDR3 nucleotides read TGCGCCAGCAGTGAAGTTAGGGGGACGACCCAGTACTTC.

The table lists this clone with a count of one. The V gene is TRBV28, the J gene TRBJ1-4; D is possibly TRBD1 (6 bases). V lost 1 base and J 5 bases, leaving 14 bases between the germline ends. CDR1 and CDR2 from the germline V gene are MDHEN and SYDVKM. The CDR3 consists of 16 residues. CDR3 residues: CASSLFRLRGNEKLFF. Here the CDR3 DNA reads TGTGCCAGCAGTTTATTTCGACTCAGGGGAAATGAAAAACTGTTTTTT. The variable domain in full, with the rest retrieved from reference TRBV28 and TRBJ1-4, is DVKVTQSSRYLVKRTGEKVFLECVQDMDHENMFWYRQDPGLGLRLIYFSYDVKMKEKGDIPEGYSVSREKKERFSLILESASTNQTSMYLCASSLFRLRGNEKLFFGSGTQLSVL.

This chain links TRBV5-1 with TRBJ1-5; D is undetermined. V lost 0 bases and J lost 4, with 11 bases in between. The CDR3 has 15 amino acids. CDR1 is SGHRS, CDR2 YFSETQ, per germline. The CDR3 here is CASSLEGQRNQPQHF. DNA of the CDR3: TGCGCCAGCAGCTTGGAAGGGCAGCGAAATCAGCCCCAGCATTTT.

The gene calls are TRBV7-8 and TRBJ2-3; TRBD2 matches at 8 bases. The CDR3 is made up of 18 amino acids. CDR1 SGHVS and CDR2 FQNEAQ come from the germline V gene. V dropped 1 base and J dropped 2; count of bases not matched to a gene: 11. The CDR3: CASSLEPLGLAHTDTQYF. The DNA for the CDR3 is TGTGCCAGCAGCTTAGAACCACTTGGACTAGCCCACACAGATACGCAGTATTTT.